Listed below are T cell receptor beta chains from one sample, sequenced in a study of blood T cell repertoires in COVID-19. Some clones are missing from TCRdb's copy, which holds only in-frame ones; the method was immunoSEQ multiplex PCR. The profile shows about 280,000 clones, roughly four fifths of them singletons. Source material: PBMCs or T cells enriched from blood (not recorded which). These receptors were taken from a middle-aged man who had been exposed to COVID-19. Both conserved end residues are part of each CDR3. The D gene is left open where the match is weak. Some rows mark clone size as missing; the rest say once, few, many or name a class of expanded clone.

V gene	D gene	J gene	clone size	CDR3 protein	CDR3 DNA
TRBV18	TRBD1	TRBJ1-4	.	CASSPVQGGEKLFF	TGTGCCAGCTCACCAGTTCAGGGGGGAGAAAAACTGTTTTTT
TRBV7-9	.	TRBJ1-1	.	CASSPRRGRAEAFF	TGTGCCAGCAGCCCCAGGAGGGGTAGGGCTGAAGCTTTCTTT
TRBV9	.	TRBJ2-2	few	CASSMTPNTGELFF	TGTGCCAGCAGCATGACACCTAACACCGGGGAGCTGTTTTTT
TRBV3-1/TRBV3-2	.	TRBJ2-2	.	CASSSRASVNTGELFF	TGTGCCAGCAGCTCCCGGGCTAGCGTTAACACCGGGGAGCTGTTTTTT
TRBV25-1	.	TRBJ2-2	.	CASSEFLLASNTGELFF	TGTGCCAGCAGTGAATTCTTGCTAGCTAGTAACACCGGGGAGCTGTTTTTT
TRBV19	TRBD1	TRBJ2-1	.	CASSIGPGQGSHEQFF	TGTGCCAGTAGTATAGGTCCCGGACAGGGGTCCCATGAGCAGTTCTTC
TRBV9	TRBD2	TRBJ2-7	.	CASSVAPSGTYEQYF	TGTGCCAGCAGCGTAGCTCCTAGCGGGACCTACGAGCAGTACTTC
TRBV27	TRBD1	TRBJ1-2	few	CASSAGTGTLVGYTF	TGTGCCAGCAGTGCGGGGACAGGAACCCTTGTGGGCTACACCTTC
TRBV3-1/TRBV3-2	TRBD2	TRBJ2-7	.	CASRASGSSYEQYF	TGTGCCAGCCGTGCTAGCGGGAGTTCCTACGAGCAGTACTTC
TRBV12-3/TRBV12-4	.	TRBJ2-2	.	CASSFGSRELFF	TGTGCCAGCAGTTTTGGTAGTCGGGAGCTGTTTTTT
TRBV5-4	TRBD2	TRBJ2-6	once	CASSWGGTGANVLTF	TGTGCCAGCAGTTGGGGGGGAACTGGGGCCAACGTCCTGACTTTC
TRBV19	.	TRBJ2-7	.	CASSISRGSYEQYF	TGTGCCAGTAGTATTTCTAGGGGGTCCTACGAGCAGTACTTC
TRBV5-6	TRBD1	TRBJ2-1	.	CASSLVQGGNEQFF	TGTGCCAGCAGCTTGGTACAGGGGGGCAATGAGCAGTTCTTC
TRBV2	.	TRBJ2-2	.	CASSKIRGRDGELFF	TGTGCCAGCAGCAAAATTAGGGGGCGGGACGGGGAGCTGTTTTTT